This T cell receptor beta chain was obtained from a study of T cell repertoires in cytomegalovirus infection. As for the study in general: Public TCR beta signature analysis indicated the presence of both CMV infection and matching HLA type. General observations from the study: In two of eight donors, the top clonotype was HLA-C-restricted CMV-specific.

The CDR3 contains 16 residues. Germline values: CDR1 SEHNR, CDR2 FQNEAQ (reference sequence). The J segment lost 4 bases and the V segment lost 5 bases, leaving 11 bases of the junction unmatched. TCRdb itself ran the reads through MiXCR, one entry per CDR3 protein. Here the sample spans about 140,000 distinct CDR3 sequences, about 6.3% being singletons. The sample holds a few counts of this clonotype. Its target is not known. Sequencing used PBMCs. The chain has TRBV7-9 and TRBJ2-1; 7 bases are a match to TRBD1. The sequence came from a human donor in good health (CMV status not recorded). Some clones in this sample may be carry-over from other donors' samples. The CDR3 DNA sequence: TGTGCCAGCAGCCCACCCTGGACAGGAACATACAATGAGCAGTTCTTC. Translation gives CASSPPWTGTYNEQFF.